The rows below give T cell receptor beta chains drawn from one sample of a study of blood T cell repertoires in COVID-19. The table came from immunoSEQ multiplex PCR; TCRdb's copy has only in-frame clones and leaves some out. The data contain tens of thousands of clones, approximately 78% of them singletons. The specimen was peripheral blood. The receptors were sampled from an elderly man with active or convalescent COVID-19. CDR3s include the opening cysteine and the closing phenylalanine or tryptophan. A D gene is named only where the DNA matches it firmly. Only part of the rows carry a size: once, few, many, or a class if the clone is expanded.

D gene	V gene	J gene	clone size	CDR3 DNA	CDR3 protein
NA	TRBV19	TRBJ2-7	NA	TGTGCCAGTAGTATGCGAGGGAGCTCCTACGAGCAGTACTTC	CASSMRGSSYEQYF
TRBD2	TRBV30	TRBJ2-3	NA	TGTGCCTGGAGTGAGGGACTAGGAGATACGCAGTATTTT	CAWSEGLGDTQYF
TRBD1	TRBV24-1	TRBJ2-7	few	TGTGCCACCAGCCGGACAGGGGAAGCGTACGAGCAGTACTTC	CATSRTGEAYEQYF
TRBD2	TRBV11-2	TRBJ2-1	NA	TGTGCCAGCAGCTTCACTAGCGGGAGCTCCTACAATGAGCAGTTCTTC	CASSFTSGSSYNEQFF
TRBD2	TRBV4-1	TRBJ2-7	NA	TGCGCCAGCAGCCAAGAACCCAGCGGGAGTTGGGAGCAGTACTTC	CASSQEPSGSWEQYF
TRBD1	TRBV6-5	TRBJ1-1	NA	TGTGCCAGTACCGCCCTGGACAGGGGGCTCACTGAAGCTTTCTTT	CASTALDRGLTEAFF
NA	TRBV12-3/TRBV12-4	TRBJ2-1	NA	TGTGCCAGCAGTTTTCGGGTTAATGAGCAGTTCTTC	CASSFRVNEQFF
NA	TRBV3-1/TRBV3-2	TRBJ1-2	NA	TGTGCCAGCAGCCACCCCGCAGGGGATGGCTACACCTTC	CASSHPAGDGYTF
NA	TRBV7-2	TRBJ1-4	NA	TGTGCCAGCAGCCCGGCGGGTTTTGCAACTAATGAAAAACTGTTTTTT	CASSPAGFATNEKLFF
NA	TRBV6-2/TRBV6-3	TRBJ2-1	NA	TGTGCCAGCAGTGACCGGGTTCAGCAGTTCTTC	CASSDRVQQFF
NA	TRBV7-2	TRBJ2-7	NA	TGTGCCAGCAGCTTAGCATGGGACACACTCTACGAGCAGTACTTC	CASSLAWDTLYEQYF
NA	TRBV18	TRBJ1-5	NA	TGTGCCAGCTCAGGGGAGTATCAGCCCCAGCATTTT	CASSGEYQPQHF
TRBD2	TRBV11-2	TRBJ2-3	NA	TGTGCCAGCAGCTCTCTAGCGGGTTCTAGCACAGATACGCAGTATTTT	CASSSLAGSSTDTQYF
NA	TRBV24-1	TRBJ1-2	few	TGTGCCACCAGTGATTGGTCAACAGCGGATGGCTACACCTTC	CATSDWSTADGYTF
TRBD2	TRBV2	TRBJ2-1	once	TGTGCCAGCAGTGAATTAGCGGGGATTTACAATGAGCAGTTCTTC	CASSELAGIYNEQFF
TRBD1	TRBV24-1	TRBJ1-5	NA	TGTGCCACCAGTGATTCGGGACAGGGACACAATCAGCCCCAGCATTTT	CATSDSGQGHNQPQHF
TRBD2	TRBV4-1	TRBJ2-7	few	TGCGCCAGCAGCCAATTCACTAGCGGCCCCTACGAGCAGTACTTC	CASSQFTSGPYEQYF
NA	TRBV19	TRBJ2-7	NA	TGTGCCAGTAGTACCTCGAGACAGCCCTCCTACGAGCAGTACTTC	CASSTSRQPSYEQYF
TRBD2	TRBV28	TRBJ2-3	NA	TGTGCCAGCAGTTCCGGGACTAGCGGGGGGGGTCGTACGCAGTATTTT	CASSSGTSGGGRTQYF
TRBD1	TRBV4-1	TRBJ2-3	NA	TGCGCCAGCAGCCAAGATAGGAGGACAGGGGGGACAGATACGCAGTATTTT	CASSQDRRTGGTDTQYF
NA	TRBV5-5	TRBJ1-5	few	TGTGCCTATATGAGGGAGGGGCACGAGCATTTT	CAYMREGHEHF
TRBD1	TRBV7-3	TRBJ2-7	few	TGTGCCAGCAGCCCCCGGACAGGGGGAACCTACGAGCAGTACTTC	CASSPRTGGTYEQYF
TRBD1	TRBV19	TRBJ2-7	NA	TGTGCCAGTAGTAGATTACCGGGACAGGGTAGTTACGAGCAGTACTTC	CASSRLPGQGSYEQYF
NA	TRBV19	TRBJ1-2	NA	TGTGCCAGTAGCCACCCCCCTAGTCTGGGTGACTATGGCTACACCTTC	CASSHPPSLGDYGYTF
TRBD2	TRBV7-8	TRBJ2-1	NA	TGTGCCAGCAAAACGACGGTAGCGGGAGTGATTAGGACCTACAATGAGCAGTTCTTC	CASKTTVAGVIRTYNEQFF
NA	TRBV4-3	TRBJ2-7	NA	TGCGCCAGCAGCCAGTACCACGGGGATCCCCCCTCCTACGAGCAGTACTTC	CASSQYHGDPPSYEQYF
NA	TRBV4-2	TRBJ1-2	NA	TGTGCCAGCAGCCAAGCAGGCTTTGCGGGCAGAGGTGGCTACACCTTC	CASSQAGFAGRGGYTF
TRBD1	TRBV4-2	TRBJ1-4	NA	TGTGCCAGCAGCCAAGACGGGGACAGGGAGGGTGAAAAACTGTTTTTT	CASSQDGDREGEKLFF
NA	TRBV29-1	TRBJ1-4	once	TGCAGCGTTCTGTCAACTAATGAAAAACTGTTTTTT	CSVLSTNEKLFF
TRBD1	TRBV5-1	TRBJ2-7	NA	TGCGCCAGCAGCTTGGGACAGGGTATGGGCTACGAGCAGTACTTC	CASSLGQGMGYEQYF
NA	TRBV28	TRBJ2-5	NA	TGTGCCAGCAGTTTAAACTGGCAAGAGACCCAGTACTTC	CASSLNWQETQYF
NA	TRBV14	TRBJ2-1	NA	TGTGCCAGCAGCCAAGATCTTACCAGTGAGCAGTTCTTC	CASSQDLTSEQFF
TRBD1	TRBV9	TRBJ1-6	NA	TGTGCCAGCAGCGAGGGACAGAAAAATTCACCCCTCCACTTT	CASSEGQKNSPLHF
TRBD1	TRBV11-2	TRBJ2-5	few	TGTGCCAGCAGCTCCTACAGGGGGACCACCATGAAGGCAAAGACCCAGTACTTC	CASSSYRGTTMKAKTQYF
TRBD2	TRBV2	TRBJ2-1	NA	TGTGCCAGCAGTGAATGGCTAGCGGGACTCTACAATGAGCAGTTCTTC	CASSEWLAGLYNEQFF
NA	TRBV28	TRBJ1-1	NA	TGTGCCAGCAGGAACAGGACTGAAGCTTTCTTT	CASRNRTEAFF
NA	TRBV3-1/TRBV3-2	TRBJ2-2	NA	TGTGCCAGCAGCCGAAGAGCTAGCGACGGGGAGCTGTTTTTT	CASSRRASDGELFF
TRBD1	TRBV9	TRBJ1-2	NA	TGTGCCAGCAGGTCGGGACAGGGGGAAGGCTACACCTTC	CASRSGQGEGYTF
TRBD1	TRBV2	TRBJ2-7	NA	TGTGCCAGCAGTACCGGACAGGGCTACGAGCAGTACTTC	CASSTGQGYEQYF
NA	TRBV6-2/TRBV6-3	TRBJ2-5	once	TGTGCCAGCAGTTTGGCCCCTCGGTGGGGCGTCCACCAAGAGACCCAGTACTTC	CASSLAPRWGVHQETQYF
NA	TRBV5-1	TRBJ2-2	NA	TGCGCCAGCAGCTTGGAGGTGCAGGGGAACACCGGGGAGCTGTTTTTT	CASSLEVQGNTGELFF
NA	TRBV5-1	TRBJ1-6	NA	TGCGCCAGCAGCTTGGGGGCACCGGCCCAGGGGCCCCTCCACTTT	CASSLGAPAQGPLHF
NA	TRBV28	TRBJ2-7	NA	TGTGCCAGCAGTTCCGTCTACGAGCAGTACTTC	CASSSVYEQYF
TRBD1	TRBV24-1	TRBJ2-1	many	TGTGCCACCAGTGATTCCTCCACCGGGACAGGGCGAAAAAATGAGCAGTTCTTC	CATSDSSTGTGRKNEQFF